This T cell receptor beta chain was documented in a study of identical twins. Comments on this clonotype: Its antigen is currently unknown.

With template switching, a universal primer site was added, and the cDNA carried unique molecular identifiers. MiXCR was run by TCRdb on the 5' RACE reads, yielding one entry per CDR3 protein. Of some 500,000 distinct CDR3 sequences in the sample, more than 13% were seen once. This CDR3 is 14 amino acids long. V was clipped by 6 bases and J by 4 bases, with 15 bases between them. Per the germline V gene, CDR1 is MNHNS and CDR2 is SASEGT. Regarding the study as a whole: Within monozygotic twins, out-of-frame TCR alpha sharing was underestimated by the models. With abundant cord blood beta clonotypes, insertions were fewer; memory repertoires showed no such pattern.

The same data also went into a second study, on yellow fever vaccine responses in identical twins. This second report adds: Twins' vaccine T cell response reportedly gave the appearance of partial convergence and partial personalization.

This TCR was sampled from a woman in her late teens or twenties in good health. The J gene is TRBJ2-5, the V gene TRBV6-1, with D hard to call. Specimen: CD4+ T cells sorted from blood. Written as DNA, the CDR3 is TGTGCCAGCAGACTTCCCGGATTCGGAGAGACCCAGTACTTC. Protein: CASRLPGFGETQYF.